These 4 T cell receptor beta chains share one sample of origin, sequenced in a study of blood T cell repertoires in COVID-19. Method: immunoSEQ multiplex PCR; TCRdb's copy keeps in-frame clones and lacks some. The sample consists of approximately 120,000 clones, around four fifths of them appearing once. Sequencing input: peripheral blood. The receptors were gathered from a man aged 55 to 70 with acute or convalescent COVID-19.

The rearrangement links TRBV6-5 to TRBJ1-6; D might be TRBD1 (6 bases). CDR1 is MNHEY, CDR2 SVGAGI, per germline. This CDR3 spans 15 amino acids. V was clipped by 5 bases and J by 10 bases, with 18 bases between them. The CDR3 nucleotides are TGTGCCAGCAGTCCCCGATGGGGGGGACAATCACCCCTCCACTTT. This translates into CASSPRWGGQSPLHF.

V and J are TRBV28 and TRBJ1-5; D not resolved. CDR1 is MDHEN, CDR2 SYDVKM, per germline. The V and J ends lost 3 bases and 5 bases respectively, with 14 bases between them. The CDR3 consists of 15 residues. The CDR3 region has the DNA TGTGCCAGCAGTTTGGGTCGCCGGAGCTATCAGCCCCAGCATTTT. Amino acid sequence: CASSLGRRSYQPQHF.

The chain couples TRBV10-1 to TRBJ1-1; D remains ambiguous. This CDR3 contains 13 residues. Trimming shortened V by 0 bases and J by 6 bases, and 8 bases separated the two germline ends. Germline V CDR1 and CDR2: WNHNN, SYGVQD (reference sequence). Here the CDR3 DNA reads TGCGCCAGCAGTGAGTCGAGGAGGGCTGAAGCTTTCTTT. This sequence encodes CASSESRRAEAFF.

The CDR3 protein is CASSQRTATEAFF. CDR3 bases: TGTGCCAGCAGCCAAAGGACAGCTACTGAAGCTTTCTTT. The chain combines TRBV3-1 (or the pseudogene TRBV3-2) with TRBJ1-1, with D possibly TRBD1 on 6 matching bases. This CDR3 region has 13 residues. Per germline, CDR1 LGHDT and CDR2 YNNKEL (reference sequence). V dropped 2 bases and J dropped 5 bases, with 9 bases sitting between them.